The 28 T cell receptor beta chains below come from one sample, sequenced in a study of CD8 T cells in ankylosing spondylitis (dated by TCRdb to 2015 to 2018). Library preparation used 5' RACE. The instrument was an Illumina HiSeq 2500. TCRdb itself trimmed the public reads at Q25 with fastp, ran MiXCR and retained productive beta chains. Records with the same CDR3 protein are collapsed into one entry carrying the most frequent genes and DNA. For this sample there are 90,000 to 120,000 distinct CDR3 sequences; less than 25% appear just once. 12% of the sample belongs to the ten largest clones. Sequencing was performed on synovial fluid, either unsorted or a sorted T cell fraction (not recorded which). The receptor set was obtained from a male donor with ankylosing spondylitis.

The chain has TRBV7-8 and TRBJ2-5, with 7 positions matching TRBD1. This CDR3 spans 15 amino acids. Trimming at V came to 5 bases and at J to 3 bases, leaving 9 bases not matched to a gene. Per the germline V gene, CDR1 is SGHVS and CDR2 is FQNEAQ. The DNA for the CDR3 is TGTGCCAGCAGCCCAGACGGGACAGAGAAAGAGACCCAGTACTTC. This encodes CASSPDGTEKETQYF.

The rearrangement joins TRBV15 to TRBJ1-1; no firm D call. The CDR3 loop spans 13 amino acids. Per the germline V gene, CDR1 is LNHNV and CDR2 is YYDKDF (reference sequence). V lost 0 bases and J 0 bases, leaving 2 bases between the germline ends. CDR3 sequence (DNA): TGTGCCACCAGCAGAGATATGAACACTGAAGCTTTCTTT. This encodes CATSRDMNTEAFF.

In this sample, this clonotype turned up a few times. This chain joins TRBV20-1 and TRBJ2-1; D might be TRBD1 or TRBD2, each matching 5 bases. The V gene lost 3 bases and the J gene lost 1 base, with 10 bases spanning the gap. The CDR3 consists of 14 residues. Germline V CDR1 and CDR2: DFQATT, SNEGSKA (reference sequence). The CDR3 is CSARRGESYNEQFF. The CDR3 DNA sequence: TGCAGTGCTAGGAGAGGGGAGTCCTACAATGAGCAGTTCTTC.

In its sample, this clonotype was seen many times. V usage is TRBV5-1 and J usage is TRBJ1-2, with a possible D match to TRBD1 (5 bases). Trimming removed 0 bases at V and 8 bases at J, with 14 bases between. Germline CDR1 SGHRS, CDR2 YFSETQ. The CDR3 has 14 residues. The CDR3 DNA follows: TGCGCCAGCAGCTTGGCCACGAGGGGAAGCGGCTACACCTTC. Protein product: CASSLATRGSGYTF.

This clonotype was picked up many times. CDR3 region: CASSLGSTGGREKLFF. In nucleotides, the CDR3 is TGCGCCAGCAGCTTGGGGTCGACAGGGGGACGTGAAAAACTGTTTTTT. The V gene is TRBV5-1, the J gene TRBJ1-4; 9 bases fit TRBD1. The CDR3 has 16 residues. From germline, CDR1 is SGHRS and CDR2 YFSETQ. Germline trimming cut 0 bases from V and 7 bases from J; bases unmatched to any gene: 7.

This clonotype occurred a few times. The J gene is TRBJ1-1, the V gene TRBV7-2; a possible D gene is TRBD1 (5 bases). The CDR3 is 15 residues long. Germline loops: CDR1 SGHTA, CDR2 FQGNSA. The V and J ends lost 1 base and 4 bases respectively, with 13 bases between them. DNA for the CDR3: TGTGCCAGCAGCTTAGGTGGGGGATTGGGCACTGAAGCTTTCTTT. Translation: CASSLGGGLGTEAFF.

This rearrangement joins TRBV19 to TRBJ1-5; tentatively, D is TRBD1 (5 bases). V was shortened by 11 bases and J by 5 bases, with 13 bases between the two germline ends. Germline CDR1 reads LNHDA; CDR2 reads SQIVND (reference sequence). The CDR3 is made up of 12 amino acids. CDR3 amino acids: CAGGGLDQPQHF. As DNA, the CDR3 is TGTGCCGGGGGGGGACTCGATCAGCCCCAGCATTTT.

This clonotype came up a few times. One junction end does not reproduce the germline sequence, and a read error may be involved. V is TRBV29-1 and J is TRBJ2-2; the D call may be TRBD1 or TRBD2 (5 bases each). This CDR3 has 15 residues. Germline values: CDR1 SQVTM, CDR2 ANQGSEA. CDR3 bases: TGCAGCGCCTCGGGACGGAGCCCGAACTCCGGGGAGCTGTTTTTT. Its translation is CSASGRSPNSGELFF.

The chain links TRBV5-1 to TRBJ2-7; tentative D call: TRBD2 (5 bases). This CDR3 spans 14 amino acids. V lost 0 bases and J lost 5, with 12 bases in between. CDR1 and CDR2 from the germline V gene are SGHRS and YFSETQ. This CDR3 reads CASSLAGQRDEQYF. CDR3 DNA sequence: TGCGCCAGCAGCTTGGCCGGGCAGAGGGACGAGCAGTACTTC.

This clonotype was recorded at least ten times. The CDR3 protein is CSARDRQGAQVEQFF. The CDR3 region has the DNA TGCAGTGCTAGAGATCGTCAGGGGGCGCAGGTCGAGCAGTTCTTC. The chain recombines TRBV20-1 with TRBJ2-1, with 8 bases identical to TRBD1. After removal of 0 bases from V and 10 bases from J, the junction contained 11 bases not matched to a gene. The CDR3 contains 15 residues. The germline gives CDR1 DFQATT, CDR2 SNEGSKA (reference sequence).

J is TRBJ2-7 and V is TRBV29-1, with D perhaps matching TRBD2 (6 bases). The CDR3 sequence is 14 residues long. Deletions cut 5 bases from V and 1 base from J, with 15 bases between. Germline assignment: CDR1 SQVTM and CDR2 ANQGSEA. DNA of the CDR3: TGCAGCGTTACGTCGAGGAGGGATTCCTACGAGCAGTACTTC. Amino acids: CSVTSRRDSYEQYF.

This clonotype was found a few times. J is TRBJ2-7 and V is TRBV7-8; 9 bases agree with TRBD2. This CDR3 is built from 16 residues. V gave up 1 base and J gave up 4 bases; unmatched junction bases: 8. Germline V CDR1 and CDR2: SGHVS, FQNEAQ. CDR3: CASSLGGASGIYEQYF. The CDR3 region has the DNA TGTGCCAGCAGCTTAGGAGGGGCTAGCGGGATTTACGAGCAGTACTTC.

In this sample, this clonotype turned up a few times. The V call is TRBV7-6, the J call TRBJ2-7, with 8 bases aligning to TRBD2. V lost 1 base and J lost 7; bases outside the gene matches: 9. Germline lookup yields CDR1 SGHVS and CDR2 FNYEAQ. The CDR3 length is 15 residues. The CDR3, as DNA: TGTGCCAGCAGCTTAGACGGGAGGGATGCGGAGGAGCAGTACTTC. Protein product: CASSLDGRDAEEQYF. Supplemented by reference TRBV7-6 and TRBJ2-7, the full variable domain reads GAGVSQSPRYKVTKRGQDVALRCDPISGHVSLYWYRQALGQGPEFLTYFNYEAQQDKSGLPNDRFSAERPEGSISTLTIQRTEQRDSAMYRCASSLDGRDAEEQYFGPGTRLTVT.

This clonotype was seen a handful of times. The chain couples TRBV5-1 to TRBJ2-5; unclear D gene. This CDR3 has 12 amino acids. Trimming removed 3 bases from V and 1 base from J, with 4 bases in between. Looked up from germline, CDR1 is SGHRS and CDR2 is YFSETQ. This chain's CDR3 is CASSSFQETQYF. For the CDR3, the DNA is TGCGCCAGCAGCTCGTTCCAAGAGACCCAGTACTTC. Drawing the rest from reference TRBV5-1 and TRBJ2-5, the complete variable domain is KAGVTQTPRYLIKTRGQQVTLSCSPISGHRSVSWYQQTPGQGLQFLFEYFSETQRNKGNFPGRFSGRQFSNSRSEMNVSTLELGDSALYLCASSSFQETQYFGPGTRLLVL.

This clonotype occurred once. The chain employs TRBV5-5 and TRBJ2-7; TRBD2 might be the D (5 bases). Germline V lookup: CDR1 SGHKS, CDR2 YYEKEE (reference sequence). CDR3 length equals 15 residues. Trimming stripped 4 bases from V and 2 bases from J, with 16 bases between. The CDR3 is CASSPTGIQTYEQYF. The DNA of the CDR3 is TGTGCCAGCAGCCCGACCGGGATACAGACCTACGAGCAGTACTTC.

V usage is TRBV7-9 and J usage is TRBJ1-6; D gene ambiguous. The germline CDR1 and CDR2 sequences are SEHNR and FQNEAQ (reference sequence). V shed 2 bases and J shed 10 bases, with 6 bases lying between them. CDR3 size: 12 residues. The CDR3 loop is CASSLQNSPLHF. CDR3 DNA sequence: TGTGCCAGCAGCTTACAAAACTCACCCCTCCACTTT.

This clonotype showed up many times. V gene TRBV4-1 combines with J gene TRBJ2-1; D is unclear. V was pared by 7 bases and J by 0 bases, with 13 bases between. The germline gives CDR1 MGHRA, CDR2 YSYEKL. The CDR3 runs to 15 residues. The CDR3 DNA follows: TGCGCCAGCACCTTAAGTCCTTCCTCCTACAATGAGCAGTTCTTC. Encoded protein: CASTLSPSSYNEQFF.

This clonotype appeared a few times. This sequence joins TRBV5-1 and TRBJ1-3; possible D gene TRBD1, 6 bases. In germline, CDR1 is SGHRS, CDR2 YFSETQ. V lost 0 bases to trimming and J lost 4 bases, with 11 bases between them. The CDR3 is 15 amino acids. CDR3 residues: CASSLEGGPGNTIYF. The CDR3 nucleotides read TGCGCCAGCAGCTTGGAAGGGGGTCCGGGAAACACCATATATTTT.

This clonotype was counted between two and nine times. The chain combines TRBV5-1 with TRBJ1-6; D gene uncertain. CDR3 size: 14 residues. Germline V gene data show CDR1 as SGHRS and CDR2 as YFSETQ. Between the trimmed V and J ends, which lost 1 base and 10 bases, there was a span of 12 bases. CDR3 sequence (DNA): TGCGCCAGCAGCTTGAGCTGGGTCGGGTCACCCCTCCACTTT. Translation: CASSLSWVGSPLHF.

This clonotype showed up just a few times. V gene TRBV7-8 combines with J gene TRBJ2-2; TRBD2 aligns across 12 bases. In germline, CDR1 is SGHVS, CDR2 FQNEAQ. J was trimmed by 4 bases and V by 5 bases; bases with no gene match: 8. The CDR3 loop spans 17 amino acids. The CDR3 DNA is TGTGCCAGCAGCCCAGAACTAGCGGGAGGTCCCACCGGGGAGCTGTTTTTT. Its translation: CASSPELAGGPTGELFF. The whole variable domain, filled in from reference TRBV7-8 and TRBJ2-2, reads GAGVSQSPRYKVAKRGQDVALRCDPISGHVSLFWYQQALGQGPEFLTYFQNEAQLDKSGLPSDRFFAERPEGSVSTLKIQRTQQEDSAVYLCASSPELAGGPTGELFFGEGSRLTVL.

This clonotype was seen more than once but under ten times. The rearrangement joins TRBV18 to TRBJ2-5; D gene ambiguous. Trimming removed 0 bases from V and 5 bases from J, with 7 bases in between. CDR1 is KGHSH and CDR2 is LQKENI in the germline V gene. The CDR3 runs 13 residues. This CDR3 reads CASSPPAGETQYF. In nucleotides, the CDR3 is TGTGCCAGCTCACCACCGGCCGGGGAGACCCAGTACTTC.

This clonotype was recorded a few times. The chain uses TRBV18 and TRBJ1-2; possible D gene TRBD1, 5 bases. Germline V gene data show CDR1 as KGHSH and CDR2 as LQKENI. V gave up 2 bases and J gave up 7 bases, with 14 bases separating them. CDR3 length: 14 amino acids. CDR3 DNA sequence: TGTGCCAGCTCACCAAGGGGTGGAGAGTCTGGCTACACCTTC. Translation: CASSPRGGESGYTF.

This chain connects TRBV18 to TRBJ2-1; no definite D call. CDR1 is KGHSH, CDR2 LQKENI, per germline. CDR3 length: 15 amino acids. The V end was cut by 3 bases, the J end by 0 bases, with 9 bases between. CDR3 DNA sequence: TGTGCCAGCTCACCCCCAGCGCTCTCCTACAATGAGCAGTTCTTC. Amino acids: CASSPPALSYNEQFF.

With regard to this clonotype: Since a much larger clone is just one base distant, this may be a read error. The V gene is TRBV20-1, the J gene TRBJ1-1, with 7 positions matching TRBD1. V lost 2 bases to trimming and J lost 3 bases; unmatched junction nucleotides: 0. This CDR3 has 12 residues. The germline V gene has CDR1 DFQATT and CDR2 SNEGSKA (reference sequence). Written as DNA, the CDR3 is TGCAGTGCTAGACAGGGGGACACTGAAGCTTTCTTT. Encoded protein: CSARQGDTEAFF.

The rearrangement joins TRBV5-1 to TRBJ2-1; TRBD1 or TRBD2 may be the D gene (5 bases each). Trimming stripped 4 bases from V and 6 bases from J, with 14 bases between. CDR1 SGHRS and CDR2 YFSETQ come from the germline V gene. This CDR3 has 14 amino acids. The CDR3 spells CASSGTGRSNEQFF. The CDR3, as DNA: TGCGCCAGCAGCGGGACGGGACGCAGCAATGAGCAGTTCTTC. Looking up the rest from reference TRBV5-1 and TRBJ2-1 gives the full variable domain: KAGVTQTPRYLIKTRGQQVTLSCSPISGHRSVSWYQQTPGQGLQFLFEYFSETQRNKGNFPGRFSGRQFSNSRSEMNVSTLELGDSALYLCASSGTGRSNEQFFGPGTRLTVL.

The chain is built from TRBV7-2 and TRBJ2-3; 7 bases line up with TRBD2. Unmatched junction bases numbered 1, after V lost 2 bases and J lost 8 bases. The CDR3 sequence is 12 residues long. Germline V CDR1 and CDR2: SGHTA, FQGNSA. The CDR3 DNA sequence: TGTGCCAGCAGCTTATGGGGGGGTACGCAGTATTTT. It is translated as CASSLWGGTQYF.

The V gene is TRBV19, the J gene TRBJ2-3; maybe TRBD1 (6 bases). The CDR3 covers 15 residues. V lost 6 bases and J lost 3, with 16 bases in between. CDR1 LNHDA and CDR2 SQIVND come from the germline V gene (reference sequence). CDR3: CASSWGTTNTDTQYF. CDR3 coding DNA: TGTGCCAGTAGCTGGGGGACAACCAATACAGATACGCAGTATTTT.

This clonotype was found many times. The rearrangement joins TRBV12-3 or TRBV12-4 to TRBJ1-1; D is possibly TRBD1 (5 bases). The V gene lost 5 bases and the J gene lost 2 bases, with 12 bases spanning the gap. This CDR3 has 14 residues. CDR3 in amino acids: CASSTSGANTEAFF. CDR3 nucleotide sequence: TGTGCCAGCAGTACCTCCGGGGCCAACACTGAAGCTTTCTTT.